What follows are 2 T cell receptor beta chains derived from one specimen sequenced in a study of Tregs in tolerant kidney transplant recipients. Repertoires were generated with immunoSEQ multiplex PCR, while TCRdb's copy carries only in-frame clones and drops some. This table has roughly 250,000 clones, around 81% appearing once. Sample: CD4+ T cells from blood. These receptors all come from a human donor in good health.

The V gene is TRBV10-1, the J gene TRBJ1-1, with D possibly being TRBD1 (5 bases). Deletions cut 3 bases from V and 4 bases from J, with 12 bases between. CDR1 is WNHNN, CDR2 SYGVQD, per germline (reference sequence). This CDR3 contains 14 residues. The CDR3 region has the DNA TGCGCCAGCAGTGAACGAGGGGCTGGCACTGAAGCTTTCTTT. Amino acids: CASSERGAGTEAFF.

This clone appeared a single time. The gene calls are TRBV15 and TRBJ2-3, with 8 bases matching TRBD2. The CDR3 covers 16 residues. CDR1 is LNHNV and CDR2 is YYDKDF in the germline V gene (reference sequence). J gave up 1 base and V 3 bases, and 6 bases lay outside the gene matches. The DNA for the CDR3 is TGTGCCACCAGCAGCGGGAGGGAGGGGGGCACAGATACGCAGTATTTT. Translating gives CATSSGREGGTDTQYF.